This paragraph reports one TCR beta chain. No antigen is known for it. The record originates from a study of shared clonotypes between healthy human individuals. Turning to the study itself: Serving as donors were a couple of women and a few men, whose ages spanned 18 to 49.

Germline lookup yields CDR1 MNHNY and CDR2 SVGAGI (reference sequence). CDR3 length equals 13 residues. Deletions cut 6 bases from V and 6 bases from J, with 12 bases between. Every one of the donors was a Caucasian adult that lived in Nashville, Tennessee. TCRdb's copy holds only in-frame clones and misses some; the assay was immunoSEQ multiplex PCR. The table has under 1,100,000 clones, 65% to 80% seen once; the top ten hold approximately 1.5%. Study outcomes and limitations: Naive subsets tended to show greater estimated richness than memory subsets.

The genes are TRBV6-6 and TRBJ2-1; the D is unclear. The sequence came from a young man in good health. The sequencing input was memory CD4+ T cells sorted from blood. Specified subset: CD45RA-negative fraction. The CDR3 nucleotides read TGTGCCAGCAGCCTCCGATGGAGCAATGAGCAGTTCTTC. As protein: CASSLRWSNEQFF.